This T cell receptor beta chain derives from a study of cytomegalovirus exposure and HLA in healthy donors. General study points: Some TCR beta chains (roughly 150 of them) were listed as cytomegalovirus-associated.

PCR employed 60 Vbeta and 13 Jbeta primers. TCRdb's copy holds only in-frame clones and misses some; the assay was immunoSEQ multiplex PCR. The table records some 130,000 clones, about 72% of them present only once. The CDR3 loop spans 16 amino acids. CDR1 SGHAT and CDR2 FQNNGV come from the germline V gene. The trim removed 0 bases at V and 0 bases at J, leaving 1 base unmatched. Of note for this clone: Its antigen is still unknown.

The TCR originated in a female donor in good health and CMV-seronegative. This chain uses TRBV11-2 with TRBJ2-3; 9 nucleotides agree with TRBD2. The sequencing input was PBMCs. The CDR3 loop reads CASSLELAGSTDTQYF. The CDR3 bases are TGTGCCAGCAGCTTAGAACTAGCGGGTAGCACAGATACGCAGTATTTT.